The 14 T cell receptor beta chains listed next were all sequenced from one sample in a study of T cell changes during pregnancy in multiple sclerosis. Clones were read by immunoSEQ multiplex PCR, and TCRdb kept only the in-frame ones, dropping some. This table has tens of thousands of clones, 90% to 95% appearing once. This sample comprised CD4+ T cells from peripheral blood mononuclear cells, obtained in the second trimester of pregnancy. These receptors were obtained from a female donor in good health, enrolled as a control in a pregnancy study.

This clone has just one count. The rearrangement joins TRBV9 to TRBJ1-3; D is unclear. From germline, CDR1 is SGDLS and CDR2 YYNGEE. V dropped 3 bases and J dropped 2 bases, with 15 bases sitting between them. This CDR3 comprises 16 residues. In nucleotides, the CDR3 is TGTGCCAGCAGCGCCCGCCAGACGAGGGCTGGAAACACCATATATTTT. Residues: CASSARQTRAGNTIYF.

As DNA, the CDR3 is TGTGCCAGCAAGTACCGGGACAGAAGCAACACTGAAGCTTTCTTT. Translated: CASKYRDRSNTEAFF. The chain is built from TRBV6-5 and TRBJ1-1; 7 bases fit TRBD1. CDR1 is MNHEY, CDR2 SVGAGI, per germline. The J segment lost 2 bases and the V segment lost 7 bases, leaving 10 bases of the junction unmatched. This CDR3 comprises 15 residues.

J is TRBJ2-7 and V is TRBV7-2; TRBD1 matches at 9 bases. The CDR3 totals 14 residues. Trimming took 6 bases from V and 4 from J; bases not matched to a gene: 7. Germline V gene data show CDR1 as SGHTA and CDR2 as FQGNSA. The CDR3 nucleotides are TGTGCCAGCAGGCCCGGGACAGGGTTTTACGAGCAGTACTTC. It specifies CASRPGTGFYEQYF.

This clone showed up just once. The CDR3 spells CASSLTTVMNTEAFF. The CDR3 bases are TGTGCCAGCAGCTTGACGACAGTCATGAACACTGAAGCTTTCTTT. The chain combines TRBV11-2 with TRBJ1-1, with D tentatively TRBD1 (5 bases). The V end lost 3 bases, the J end lost 0 bases, and 11 bases lay between the germline ends. CDR1 is SGHAT and CDR2 is FQNNGV in the germline V gene. The CDR3 sequence is 15 residues long.

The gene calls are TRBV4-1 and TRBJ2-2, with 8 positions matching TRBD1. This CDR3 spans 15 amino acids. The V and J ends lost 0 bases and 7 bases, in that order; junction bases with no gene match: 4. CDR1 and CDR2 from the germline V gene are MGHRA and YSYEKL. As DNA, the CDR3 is TGCGCCAGCAGCCAAGAGGACAGGGATGACGGGGAGCTGTTTTTT. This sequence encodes CASSQEDRDDGELFF.

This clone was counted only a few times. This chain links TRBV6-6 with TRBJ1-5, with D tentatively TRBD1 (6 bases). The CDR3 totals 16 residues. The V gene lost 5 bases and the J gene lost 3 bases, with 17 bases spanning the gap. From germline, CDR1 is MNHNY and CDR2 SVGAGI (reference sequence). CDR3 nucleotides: TGTGCCAGCAGTCCGGGATGGGGGCGGTTCAATCAGCCCCAGCATTTT. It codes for CASSPGWGRFNQPQHF.

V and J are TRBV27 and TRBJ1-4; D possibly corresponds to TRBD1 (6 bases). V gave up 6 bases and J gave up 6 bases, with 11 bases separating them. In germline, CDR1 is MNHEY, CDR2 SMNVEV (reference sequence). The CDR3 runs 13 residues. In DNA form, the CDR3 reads TGTGCCAGCAGACAGGGCATGTATGAAAAACTGTTTTTT. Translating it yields CASRQGMYEKLFF. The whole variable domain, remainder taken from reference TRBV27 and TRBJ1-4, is EAQVTQNPRYLITVTGKKLTVTCSQNMNHEYMSWYRQDPGLGLRQIYYSMNVEVTDKGDVPEGYKVSRKEKRNFPLILESPSPNQTSLYFCASRQGMYEKLFFGSGTQLSVL.

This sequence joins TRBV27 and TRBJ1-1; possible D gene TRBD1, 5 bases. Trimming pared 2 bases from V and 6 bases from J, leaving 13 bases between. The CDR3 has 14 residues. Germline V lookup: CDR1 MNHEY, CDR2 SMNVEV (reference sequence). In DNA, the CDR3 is TGTGCCAGCAGTTTAATGCGGGACGTCGCTGAAGCTTTCTTT. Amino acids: CASSLMRDVAEAFF.

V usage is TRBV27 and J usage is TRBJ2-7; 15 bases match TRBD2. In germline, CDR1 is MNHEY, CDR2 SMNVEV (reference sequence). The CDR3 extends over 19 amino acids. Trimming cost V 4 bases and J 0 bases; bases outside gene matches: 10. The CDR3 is CASSYRGTSGRTHSYEQYF. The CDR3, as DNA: TGTGCCAGCAGTTACCGGGGGACTAGCGGGAGGACCCACTCCTACGAGCAGTACTTC.

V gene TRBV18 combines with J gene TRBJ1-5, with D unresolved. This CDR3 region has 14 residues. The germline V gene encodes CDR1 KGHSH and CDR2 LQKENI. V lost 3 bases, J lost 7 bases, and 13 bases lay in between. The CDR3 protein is CASSPEHQRQPQHF. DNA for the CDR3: TGTGCCAGCTCACCGGAACATCAGCGCCAGCCCCAGCATTTT. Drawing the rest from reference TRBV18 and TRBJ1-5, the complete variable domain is NAGVMQNPRHLVRRRGQEARLRCSPMKGHSHVYWYRQLPEEGLKFMVYLQKENIIDESGMPKERFSAEFPKEGPSILRIQQVVRGDSAAYFCASSPEHQRQPQHFGDGTRLSIL.

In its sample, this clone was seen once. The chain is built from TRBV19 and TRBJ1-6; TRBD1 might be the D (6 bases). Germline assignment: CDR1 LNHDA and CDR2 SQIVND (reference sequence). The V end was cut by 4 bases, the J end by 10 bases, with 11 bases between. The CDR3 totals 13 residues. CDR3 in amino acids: CASSNRVSSPLHF. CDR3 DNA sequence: TGTGCCAGTAGTAACAGGGTCAGCTCACCCCTCCACTTT. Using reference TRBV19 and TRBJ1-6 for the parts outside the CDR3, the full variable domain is DGGITQSPKYLFRKEGQNVTLSCEQNLNHDAMYWYRQDPGQGLRLIYYSQIVNDFQKGDIAEGYSVSREKKESFPLTVTSAQKNPTAFYLCASSNRVSSPLHFGNGTRLTVT.

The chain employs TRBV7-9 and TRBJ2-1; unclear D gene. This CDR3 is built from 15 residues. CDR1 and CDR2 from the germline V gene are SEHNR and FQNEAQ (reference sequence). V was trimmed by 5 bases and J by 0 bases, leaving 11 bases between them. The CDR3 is CASSRDWSSYNEQFF. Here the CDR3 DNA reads TGTGCCAGCAGCCGAGACTGGAGCTCCTACAATGAGCAGTTCTTC.

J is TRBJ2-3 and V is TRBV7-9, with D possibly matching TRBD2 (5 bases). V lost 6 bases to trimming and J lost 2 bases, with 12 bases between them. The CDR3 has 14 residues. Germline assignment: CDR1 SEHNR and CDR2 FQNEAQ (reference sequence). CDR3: CASRSGRNTDTQYF. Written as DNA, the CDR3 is TGTGCCAGCAGGAGCGGACGTAACACAGATACGCAGTATTTT.

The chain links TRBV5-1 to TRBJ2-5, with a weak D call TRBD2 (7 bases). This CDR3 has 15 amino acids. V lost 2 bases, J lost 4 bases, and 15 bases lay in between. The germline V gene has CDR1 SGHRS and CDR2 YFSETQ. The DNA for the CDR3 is TGCGCCAGCAGCTTTCGGGGGGCACGGGGAGAGACCCAGTACTTC. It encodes CASSFRGARGETQYF.